This T cell receptor beta chain was found in a study of neurological immune-mediated disorders. About the research overall: Multiple sclerosis patients numbering approximately 35 comprised approximately 30 relapsing-remitting and 3 secondary progressive patients.

Each CDR3 protein gets one entry after TCRdb re-called the 5' RACE reads with MiXCR. The profile shows tens of thousands of distinct CDR3 sequences, approximately 4.6% of them singletons. Indicated time point: longitudinal time-point 3. Source material was 2 million unsorted PBMCs, stored at -80 °C in RNAlater. Study results and caveats: None of the CDR3 amino acid sequences found in expanded clones was shared across subjects. This suggests that the TCR-beta repertoires were private in all groups.

The length of the CDR3 is 15 residues. Deletions cut 2 bases from V and 4 bases from J, with 14 bases between. Germline CDR1 reads SGHRS; CDR2 reads YFSETQ. Ten or more counts support this clonotype. Its cognate antigen is unknown. Material for sequencing was PBMCs. The chain couples TRBV5-1 to TRBJ2-3; D might be TRBD1 or TRBD2, each matching 6 bases. The TCR originated in a woman aged 60-75 years with multiple sclerosis. Written as DNA, the CDR3 is TGCGCCAGCAGCTTAGGTAACAGGGACTCAGATACGCAGTATTTT. It encodes CASSLGNRDSDTQYF.